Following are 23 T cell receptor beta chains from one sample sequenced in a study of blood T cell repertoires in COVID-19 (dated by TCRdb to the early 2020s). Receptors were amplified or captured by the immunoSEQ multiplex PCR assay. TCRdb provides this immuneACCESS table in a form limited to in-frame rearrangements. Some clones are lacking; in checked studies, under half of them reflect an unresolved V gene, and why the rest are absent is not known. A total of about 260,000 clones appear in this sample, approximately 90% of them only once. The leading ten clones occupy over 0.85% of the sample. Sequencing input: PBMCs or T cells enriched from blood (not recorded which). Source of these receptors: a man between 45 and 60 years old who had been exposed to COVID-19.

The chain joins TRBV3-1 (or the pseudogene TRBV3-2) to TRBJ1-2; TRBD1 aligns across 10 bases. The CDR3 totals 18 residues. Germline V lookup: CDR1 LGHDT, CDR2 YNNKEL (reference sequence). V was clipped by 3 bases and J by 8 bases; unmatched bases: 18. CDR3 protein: CASSQDRGSTFSSRGYTF. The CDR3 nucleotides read TGTGCCAGCAGCCAGGACAGGGGGTCTACCTTCTCTAGTCGCGGCTACACCTTC.

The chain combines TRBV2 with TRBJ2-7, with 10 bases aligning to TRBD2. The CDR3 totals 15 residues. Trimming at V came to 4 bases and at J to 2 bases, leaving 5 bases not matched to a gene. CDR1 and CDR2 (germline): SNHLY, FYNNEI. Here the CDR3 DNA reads TGTGCCAGCAGTGCCGGACTAGCGGCCGCCTACGAGCAGTACGTC. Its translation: CASSAGLAAAYEQYV.

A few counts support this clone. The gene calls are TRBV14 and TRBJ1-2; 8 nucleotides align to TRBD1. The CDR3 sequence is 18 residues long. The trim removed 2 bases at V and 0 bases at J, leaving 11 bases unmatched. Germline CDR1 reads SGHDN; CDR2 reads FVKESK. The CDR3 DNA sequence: TGTGCCAGCAGCCAATCCGTGGACAGGGCCAAATCTAACTATGGCTACACCTTC. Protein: CASSQSVDRAKSNYGYTF.

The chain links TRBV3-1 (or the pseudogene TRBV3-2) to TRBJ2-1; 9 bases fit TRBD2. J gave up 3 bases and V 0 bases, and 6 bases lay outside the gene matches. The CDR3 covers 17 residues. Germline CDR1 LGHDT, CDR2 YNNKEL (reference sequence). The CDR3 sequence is CASSQDMGSGSYNEQFF. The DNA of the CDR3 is TGTGCCAGCAGCCAAGATATGGGTAGCGGGAGCTACAATGAGCAGTTCTTC.

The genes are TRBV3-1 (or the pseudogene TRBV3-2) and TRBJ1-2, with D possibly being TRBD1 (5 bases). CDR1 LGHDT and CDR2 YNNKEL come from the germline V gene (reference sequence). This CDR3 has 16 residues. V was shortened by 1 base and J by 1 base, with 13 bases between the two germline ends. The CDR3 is CASSQVESTVNYGYTF. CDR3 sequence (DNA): TGTGCCAGCAGCCAAGTGGAATCGACAGTTAACTATGGCTACACCTTC.

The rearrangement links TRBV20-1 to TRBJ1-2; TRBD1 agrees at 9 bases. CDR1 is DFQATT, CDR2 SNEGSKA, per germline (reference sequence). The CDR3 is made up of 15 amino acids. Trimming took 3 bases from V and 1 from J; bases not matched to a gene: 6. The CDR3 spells CSASTADRGNYGYTF. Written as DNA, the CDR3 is TGCAGTGCTAGTACTGCGGACAGGGGTAACTATGGCTACACCTTC.

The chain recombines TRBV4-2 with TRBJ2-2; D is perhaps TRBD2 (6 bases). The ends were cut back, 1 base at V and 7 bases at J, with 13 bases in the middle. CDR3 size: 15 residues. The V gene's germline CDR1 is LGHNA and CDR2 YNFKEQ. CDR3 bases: TGTGCCAGCAGCCAAGGGGTACTAGCCTACGGGGAGCTGTTTTTT. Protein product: CASSQGVLAYGELFF.

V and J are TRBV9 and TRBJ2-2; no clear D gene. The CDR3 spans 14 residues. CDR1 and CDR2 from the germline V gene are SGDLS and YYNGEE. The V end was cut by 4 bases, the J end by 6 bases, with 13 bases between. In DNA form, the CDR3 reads TGTGCCAGCAGCTCAACCCCAGAATCCGGGGAGCTGTTTTTT. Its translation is CASSSTPESGELFF.

CDR3 protein: CASSQGTSGNTGELFF. CDR3 coding DNA: TGTGCCAGCAGCCAAGGGACTAGCGGGAACACCGGGGAGCTGTTTTTT. The V call is TRBV3-1 (or the pseudogene TRBV3-2), the J call TRBJ2-2; TRBD2 matches at 10 bases. V lost 1 base, J lost 1 base, and 0 bases stayed unmatched. The CDR3 is made up of 16 amino acids. Germline CDR1 and CDR2: LGHDT and YNNKEL (reference sequence).

This CDR3 is CASSAQQGATTEAFF. DNA for the CDR3: TGTGCCAGCAGCGCCCAACAGGGGGCTACGACTGAAGCTTTCTTT. J is TRBJ1-1 and V is TRBV9; 9 nucleotides agree with TRBD1. CDR1 and CDR2 (germline): SGDLS, YYNGEE. This CDR3 region has 15 residues. The V segment lost 3 bases and the J segment 5 bases; nucleotides outside the gene matches: 8.

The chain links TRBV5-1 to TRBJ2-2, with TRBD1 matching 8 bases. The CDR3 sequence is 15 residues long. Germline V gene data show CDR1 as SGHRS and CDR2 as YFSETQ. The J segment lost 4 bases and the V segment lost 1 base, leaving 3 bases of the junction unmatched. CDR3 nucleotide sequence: TGCGCCAGCAGCTTGACCGGGACAGGCACCGGGGAGCTGTTTTTT. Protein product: CASSLTGTGTGELFF.

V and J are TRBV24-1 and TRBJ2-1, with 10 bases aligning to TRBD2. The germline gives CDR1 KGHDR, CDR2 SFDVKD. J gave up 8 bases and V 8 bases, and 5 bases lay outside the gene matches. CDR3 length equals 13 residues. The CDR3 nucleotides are TGTGCCACCACAGCGGGAGGGCCGGATGAGCAGTTCTTC. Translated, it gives CATTAGGPDEQFF.

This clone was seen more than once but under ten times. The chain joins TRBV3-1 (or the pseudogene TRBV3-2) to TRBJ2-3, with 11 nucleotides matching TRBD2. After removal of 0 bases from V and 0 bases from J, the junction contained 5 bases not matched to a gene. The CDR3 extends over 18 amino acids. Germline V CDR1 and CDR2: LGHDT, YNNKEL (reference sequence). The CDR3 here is CASSQELAGDGSTDTQYF. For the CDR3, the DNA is TGTGCCAGCAGCCAAGAACTAGCGGGAGACGGTAGCACAGATACGCAGTATTTT.

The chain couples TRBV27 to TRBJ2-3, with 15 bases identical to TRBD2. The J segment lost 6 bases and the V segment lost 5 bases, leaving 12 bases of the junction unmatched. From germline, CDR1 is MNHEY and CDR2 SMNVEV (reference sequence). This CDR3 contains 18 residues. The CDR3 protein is CASSPRGLAGGLQDTQYF. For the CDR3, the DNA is TGTGCCAGCAGTCCGCGGGGACTAGCGGGGGGCCTGCAGGATACGCAGTATTTT.

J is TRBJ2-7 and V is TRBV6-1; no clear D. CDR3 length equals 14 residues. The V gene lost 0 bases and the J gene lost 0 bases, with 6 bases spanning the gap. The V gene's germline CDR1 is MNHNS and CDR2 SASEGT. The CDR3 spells CASSEALSSYEQYV. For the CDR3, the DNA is TGTGCCAGCAGTGAAGCTTTGAGCTCCTACGAGCAGTACGTC.

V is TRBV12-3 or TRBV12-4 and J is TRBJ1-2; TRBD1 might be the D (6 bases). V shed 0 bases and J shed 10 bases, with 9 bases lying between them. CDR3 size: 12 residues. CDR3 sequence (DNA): TGTGCCAGCAGTTTAGCGGGGGCAACCTACACCTTC. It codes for CASSLAGATYTF.

The CDR3 region has the DNA TGTGCCAGTAGTATCGTAACAGGGTTAATTCGTACCGGGGAGCTGTTTTTT. Translating gives CASSIVTGLIRTGELFF. The V gene is TRBV19, the J gene TRBJ2-2, with a possible D match to TRBD1 (6 bases). This CDR3 is 17 amino acids long. Trimming took off 3 bases at V and 5 bases at J, with 19 bases between the two ends. Germline CDR1 and CDR2: LNHDA and SQIVND (reference sequence).

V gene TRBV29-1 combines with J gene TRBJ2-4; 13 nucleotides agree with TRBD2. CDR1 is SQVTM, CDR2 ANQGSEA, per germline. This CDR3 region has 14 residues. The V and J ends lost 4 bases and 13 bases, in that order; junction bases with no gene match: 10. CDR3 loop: CSVGNLGLAGKQYF. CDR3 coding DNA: TGCAGCGTTGGAAATCTGGGACTAGCGGGGAAACAGTACTTC.

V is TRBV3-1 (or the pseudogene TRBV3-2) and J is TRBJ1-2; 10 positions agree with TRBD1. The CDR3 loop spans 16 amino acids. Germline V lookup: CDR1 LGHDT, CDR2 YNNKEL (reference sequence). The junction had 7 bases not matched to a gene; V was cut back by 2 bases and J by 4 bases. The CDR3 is CASSQLAGQGFYGYTF. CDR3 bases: TGTGCCAGCAGCCAATTGGCGGGACAGGGGTTCTATGGCTACACCTTC.

The CDR3 here is CAQGWEATYGYTF. DNA of the CDR3: TGTGCCCAGGGATGGGAGGCTACCTATGGCTACACCTTC. J is TRBJ1-2 and V is TRBV30; D might be TRBD1 (5 bases). The CDR3 sequence is 13 residues long. Trimming left V 8 bases short and J 4 bases short, with 17 bases between. Per the germline V gene, CDR1 is GTSNPN and CDR2 is SVGIG (reference sequence).

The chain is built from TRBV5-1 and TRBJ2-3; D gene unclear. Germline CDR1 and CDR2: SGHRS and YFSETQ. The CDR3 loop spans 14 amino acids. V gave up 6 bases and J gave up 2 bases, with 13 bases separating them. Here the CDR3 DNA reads TGCGCCAGCAACGAACTTACCGCCACAGATACGCAGTATTTT. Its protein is CASNELTATDTQYF.

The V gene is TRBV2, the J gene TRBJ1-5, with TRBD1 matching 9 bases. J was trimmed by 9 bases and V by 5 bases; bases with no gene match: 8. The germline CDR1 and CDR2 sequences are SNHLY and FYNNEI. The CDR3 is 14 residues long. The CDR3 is CASSPGQGTSPQHF. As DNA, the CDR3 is TGTGCCAGCAGTCCTGGACAGGGGACTTCGCCCCAGCATTTT.

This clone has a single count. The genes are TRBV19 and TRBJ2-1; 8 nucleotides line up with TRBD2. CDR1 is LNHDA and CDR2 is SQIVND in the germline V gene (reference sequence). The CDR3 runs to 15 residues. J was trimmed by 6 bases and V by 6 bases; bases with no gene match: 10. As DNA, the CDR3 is TGTGCCAGTAGAACCCCCGGGGGGGAGGTCAATGAGCAGTTCTTC. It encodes CASRTPGGEVNEQFF.